A selection of T cell receptor beta chains follows, all from one sample in a study of blood T cells in healthy people across ages. MiXCR was run by TCRdb on the 5' RACE reads, yielding one entry per CDR3 protein. In the table there are over 1.5 million distinct CDR3 sequences, about 49% of which are singletons. The sequenced material came from blood. These receptors originate from a middle-aged woman in good health. Each CDR3 is given with its conserved first and last residue. The D gene is left open where the match is weak. Only some rows state a clone size, as once, few, many or a class for expanded clones.

v_call: TRBV27; d_call: .; clone_size: few; j_call: TRBJ2-5; cdr3_nt: TGTGCCAGCAGCTTCCGAGGGGACCGAGTTTACCAAGAGACCCAGTACTTC; cdr3_aa: CASSFRGDRVYQETQYF
v_call: TRBV2; d_call: TRBD1; clone_size: few; j_call: TRBJ2-7; cdr3_nt: TGTGCCACCCAACTCCGGACAGGTCGGTTGAAGTACTTC; cdr3_aa: CATQLRTGRLKYF
v_call: TRBV20-1; d_call: TRBD1; clone_size: .; j_call: TRBJ2-5; cdr3_nt: TGCAGTGCTAGAGCGGGACAGGTCCCTAAGGAGACCCAGTACTTC; cdr3_aa: CSARAGQVPKETQYF
v_call: TRBV5-5; d_call: TRBD1; clone_size: .; j_call: TRBJ1-1; cdr3_nt: TGTGCCAGCAGCCAACGAACAGGGGCCAACACTGAAGCTTTCTTT; cdr3_aa: CASSQRTGANTEAFF
v_call: TRBV3-1; d_call: .; clone_size: .; j_call: TRBJ2-4; cdr3_nt: TGTGCCTGCAGCCAAGATCCGGCGGGAAACATTCAGTACTTC; cdr3_aa: CACSQDPAGNIQYF
v_call: TRBV20-1; d_call: TRBD1; clone_size: .; j_call: TRBJ1-2; cdr3_nt: TGCAGTGCCCAAGGACAGGCGGCATGGGGCTACACCTTC; cdr3_aa: CSAQGQAAWGYTF
v_call: TRBV7-2; d_call: TRBD1; clone_size: few; j_call: TRBJ2-4; cdr3_nt: TGTGCCAGCAGCCAGGACAGGGCCCCCATTCAGTACTTC; cdr3_aa: CASSQDRAPIQYF
v_call: TRBV4-2; d_call: .; clone_size: .; j_call: TRBJ2-3; cdr3_nt: TGTCCCAGCAGCCAAGACGGATTAGCGGCAGATACGCAGTATTTT; cdr3_aa: CPSSQDGLAADTQYF
v_call: TRBV5-1; d_call: TRBD1; clone_size: .; j_call: TRBJ2-1; cdr3_nt: TGCGCCAGCAGCTCAACCGGGACAGCCATCTCCCACAATGAGCAGTTCTTC; cdr3_aa: CASSSTGTAISHNEQFF
v_call: TRBV20-1; d_call: .; clone_size: few; j_call: TRBJ1-5; cdr3_nt: TGCAGTGCTAGGGGGGCTGGGGGCAATCAGCCCCAGCATTTT; cdr3_aa: CSARGAGGNQPQHF
v_call: TRBV20-1; d_call: .; clone_size: .; j_call: TRBJ2-1; cdr3_nt: TGCAGTGCCCCAAAGCGACGGGGGGAGCAGTTCTTC; cdr3_aa: CSAPKRRGEQFF
v_call: TRBV4-3; d_call: TRBD2; clone_size: .; j_call: TRBJ2-1; cdr3_nt: TGCGCCAGCAGCCAAGTAGCGGGGTGTGAGCAGTTCTTC; cdr3_aa: CASSQVAGCEQFF
v_call: TRBV20-1; d_call: TRBD1; clone_size: .; j_call: TRBJ1-2; cdr3_nt: TGCAGTGCTTCGGACAGGGGACCGGGTCGGGGTGGCTACACCTTC; cdr3_aa: CSASDRGPGRGGYTF
v_call: TRBV24-1; d_call: TRBD1; clone_size: .; j_call: TRBJ2-7; cdr3_nt: TGTGCCACCAGTGACTCAGGGACAGGGACCTCCTACGAGCAGTACTTC; cdr3_aa: CATSDSGTGTSYEQYF
v_call: TRBV4-3; d_call: .; clone_size: .; j_call: TRBJ1-2; cdr3_nt: TGCGCCAGCAGCCAAGGGGACCGACGAAACTATGGCTACACCTTC; cdr3_aa: CASSQGDRRNYGYTF
v_call: TRBV6-5; d_call: .; clone_size: once; j_call: TRBJ1-6; cdr3_nt: TGTGCCAGCAGTTACTTAGCCCAGGGACACTCCTATAATTCACCCCTCCACTTT; cdr3_aa: CASSYLAQGHSYNSPLHF
v_call: TRBV5-1; d_call: .; clone_size: many; j_call: TRBJ1-1; cdr3_nt: TGTGCCAGCAGTTTGGCTGAAAACACTGAAGCTTTCTTT; cdr3_aa: CASSLAENTEAFF
v_call: TRBV6-5; d_call: TRBD2; clone_size: .; j_call: TRBJ2-2; cdr3_nt: TGTGCCAGCAGGCTAGCGGGGGGGGCCGGGGAGCTGTTTTTT; cdr3_aa: CASRLAGGAGELFF
v_call: TRBV12-3/TRBV12-4; d_call: TRBD2; clone_size: few; j_call: TRBJ2-3; cdr3_nt: TGTGCCAGCAGTTTAGAGCTAGCGGGGGGGCTAGATACGCAGTATTTT; cdr3_aa: CASSLELAGGLDTQYF
v_call: TRBV9; d_call: TRBD1; clone_size: few; j_call: TRBJ1-2; cdr3_nt: TGTGCCAGCAGCGAAGGGACAGGCAGAGCTAACTATGGCTACACCTTC; cdr3_aa: CASSEGTGRANYGYTF
v_call: TRBV18; d_call: .; clone_size: .; j_call: TRBJ2-3; cdr3_nt: TGTGCCAGCTCACCCGAGGGGAGGAGGCGGACAGATACGCAGTATTTT; cdr3_aa: CASSPEGRRRTDTQYF
v_call: TRBV7-2; d_call: TRBD2; clone_size: .; j_call: TRBJ2-5; cdr3_nt: TGTGCCAGCAGCTTTCGGCGGGGGATTCAAGAGACCCAGTACTTC; cdr3_aa: CASSFRRGIQETQYF
v_call: TRBV3-1; d_call: .; clone_size: .; j_call: TRBJ2-1; cdr3_nt: TGTGCCAGCAGCCATGGCCCAGGAGGTGAGCAGTTCTTC; cdr3_aa: CASSHGPGGEQFF
v_call: TRBV13; d_call: .; clone_size: .; j_call: TRBJ2-7; cdr3_nt: TGTGCCAGCAGCTTAGGAACAATCTCCTACGAGCAGTACTTC; cdr3_aa: CASSLGTISYEQYF
v_call: TRBV4-1; d_call: .; clone_size: .; j_call: TRBJ2-1; cdr3_nt: TGCGCCAGCAGCCAAGATACGCCTGGAAGACCCAATGAGCAGTTCTTC; cdr3_aa: CASSQDTPGRPNEQFF
v_call: TRBV3-1; d_call: .; clone_size: .; j_call: TRBJ2-3; cdr3_nt: TGTGCCACCTCGAGGGGGGGCGCGGATACGCAGTATTTT; cdr3_aa: CATSRGGADTQYF
v_call: TRBV20-1; d_call: TRBD1; clone_size: .; j_call: TRBJ2-1; cdr3_nt: TGCAGTGCTACAGGGACAGATACTTACAATGAGCAGTTCTTC; cdr3_aa: CSATGTDTYNEQFF
v_call: TRBV28; d_call: TRBD2; clone_size: few; j_call: TRBJ2-5; cdr3_nt: TGTGCCAGCCAGGCGGGGGGGGAGGGACAAGAGACCCAGTACTTC; cdr3_aa: CASQAGGEGQETQYF
v_call: TRBV13; d_call: TRBD2; clone_size: few; j_call: TRBJ2-7; cdr3_nt: TGTGCCAGCAGCTTCCGCCCAGGCACTAGCGGGGGTCCTTCCTACGAGCAGTACTTC; cdr3_aa: CASSFRPGTSGGPSYEQYF
v_call: TRBV20-1; d_call: .; clone_size: .; j_call: TRBJ2-3; cdr3_nt: TGCAGTGCTAGGGCCGCGGGGGCGGGTGGGGTCGGTCCGCAGTATTTT; cdr3_aa: CSARAAGAGGVGPQYF
v_call: TRBV25-1; d_call: .; clone_size: .; j_call: TRBJ1-4; cdr3_nt: TGTGCCAGCAGTGATCCGATGAACGGGAAACTGTTTTTT; cdr3_aa: CASSDPMNGKLFF
v_call: TRBV7-6; d_call: .; clone_size: few; j_call: TRBJ1-2; cdr3_nt: TGTGCCAGCAGCTTAGCTTCGGGGGGCTACACCTTC; cdr3_aa: CASSLASGGYTF
v_call: TRBV27; d_call: TRBD2; clone_size: .; j_call: TRBJ2-5; cdr3_nt: TGTGCCAGCAGTTCGCTTCGACTAGCGGGGGGGGCCATAAAGACCCAGTACTTC; cdr3_aa: CASSSLRLAGGAIKTQYF
v_call: TRBV20-1; d_call: .; clone_size: .; j_call: TRBJ1-2; cdr3_nt: TGCAGTGGGGGGGACTTATATGGCTACACCTTC; cdr3_aa: CSGGDLYGYTF
v_call: TRBV7-9; d_call: .; clone_size: .; j_call: TRBJ1-2; cdr3_nt: TGTGCCAGCAGCTTAAAGACAGTGAGTCACTGGGGCTACACCTTC; cdr3_aa: CASSLKTVSHWGYTF
v_call: TRBV2; d_call: TRBD2; clone_size: .; j_call: TRBJ2-1; cdr3_nt: TGTGCCAGCAGTGAAGGCGGGAGCCCCTACAATGAGCAGTTCTTC; cdr3_aa: CASSEGGSPYNEQFF
v_call: TRBV29-1; d_call: .; clone_size: .; j_call: TRBJ2-5; cdr3_nt: TGCAGCGTTCGGATAGCCCAAGAGACCCAGTACTTC; cdr3_aa: CSVRIAQETQYF
v_call: TRBV20-1; d_call: TRBD2; clone_size: .; j_call: TRBJ2-5; cdr3_nt: TGCAGTGCTCCCAGCGGGGGCTACAATGAGCAGTACTTC; cdr3_aa: CSAPSGGYNEQYF
v_call: TRBV6-6; d_call: .; clone_size: many; j_call: TRBJ2-3; cdr3_nt: TGTGCCAGCCGTCGGGGGACCTTTAGCACAGATACGCAGTATTTT; cdr3_aa: CASRRGTFSTDTQYF
v_call: TRBV18; d_call: .; clone_size: .; j_call: TRBJ1-2; cdr3_nt: TGTGCCAGCTCACTTCGGGAAGCTAACTATGGCTACACCTTC; cdr3_aa: CASSLREANYGYTF
v_call: TRBV5-1; d_call: TRBD2; clone_size: once; j_call: TRBJ2-1; cdr3_nt: TGCGCCAGCCAACCCGGGACTAGCGGGAAGAGTGAGCAGTTCTTC; cdr3_aa: CASQPGTSGKSEQFF
v_call: TRBV20-1; d_call: TRBD2; clone_size: few; j_call: TRBJ2-3; cdr3_nt: TGCAGTGCTAGTCGAAGCGGGAGCCCAGATACGCAGTATTTT; cdr3_aa: CSASRSGSPDTQYF
v_call: TRBV20-1; d_call: TRBD2; clone_size: few; j_call: TRBJ2-5; cdr3_nt: TGCAGTGCACAGGGACTAGCGGTACAAGAGACCCAGTACTTC; cdr3_aa: CSAQGLAVQETQYF
v_call: TRBV2; d_call: .; clone_size: .; j_call: TRBJ1-2; cdr3_nt: TGTGCCAGCAGTGCTGGGGGCTACACCTTC; cdr3_aa: CASSAGGYTF
v_call: TRBV7-8; d_call: .; clone_size: .; j_call: TRBJ2-1; cdr3_nt: TGTGCCAGCAGCTTAGTATTGGGAGCGCCCTACAATGAGCAGTTCTTC; cdr3_aa: CASSLVLGAPYNEQFF
v_call: TRBV7-9; d_call: .; clone_size: .; j_call: TRBJ2-5; cdr3_nt: TGTACTGGAGGGGCAGAGCAAGAGACCCAGTACTTC; cdr3_aa: CTGGAEQETQYF
v_call: TRBV6-2/TRBV6-3; d_call: TRBD1; clone_size: .; j_call: TRBJ2-7; cdr3_nt: TGTGCCAGCAGACAGACAGGGGGCCGCTACGAGCAGTACTTC; cdr3_aa: CASRQTGGRYEQYF
v_call: TRBV6-5; d_call: TRBD1; clone_size: .; j_call: TRBJ1-6; cdr3_nt: TGTGCCAGCAGTTACGGCCAGGGGGTGTCACCCCTCCACTTT; cdr3_aa: CASSYGQGVSPLHF
v_call: TRBV21-1; d_call: .; clone_size: few; j_call: TRBJ1-1; cdr3_nt: TGTGCCAGCAGCAAAGAGGTAAGTCCCCGCCCGCCTGAAGCTTTCTTT; cdr3_aa: CASSKEVSPRPPEAFF
v_call: TRBV2; d_call: TRBD2; clone_size: few; j_call: TRBJ2-3; cdr3_nt: TGTGCCAGCGGGCGGGGGGCAGAAGATACGCAGTATTTT; cdr3_aa: CASGRGAEDTQYF
v_call: TRBV20-1; d_call: .; clone_size: .; j_call: TRBJ2-7; cdr3_nt: TGCAGTGCTGGAGGTCCGGGAGATTACTACGAGCAGTACTTC; cdr3_aa: CSAGGPGDYYEQYF
v_call: TRBV14; d_call: .; clone_size: .; j_call: TRBJ2-5; cdr3_nt: TGTGCCAGCAGCCCCCCGCGAAGGGCTGAGACCCAGTACTTC; cdr3_aa: CASSPPRRAETQYF
v_call: TRBV29-1; d_call: .; clone_size: .; j_call: TRBJ2-5; cdr3_nt: TGCAGCGTTAAAGAGGAGGGATCAACGTGGGGGGAGACCCAGTACTTC; cdr3_aa: CSVKEEGSTWGETQYF